This TCR beta chain was recorded in a study of blood T cell repertoires in COVID-19. Across the whole study: Researchers got acute and convalescent COVID-19 samples from the United States, Italy and Spain. The analysed material was cDNA or gDNA that came from T cells, B-cell-depleted T cells, or PBMCs.

Authors' methods: Reference gene primer amplification yielded estimated nucleated cell counts. Generated by immunoSEQ multiplex PCR, the TCRdb table keeps only in-frame clones and is missing some. The V and J calls and clone size were taken over from that table, and D and trimming were inferred from the DNA. The sample has under 35,000 clones, over 70% seen once; the top ten hold more than 13%. V lost 3 bases and J 0 bases, leaving 15 bases between the germline ends. The CDR3 contains 16 residues. The V gene's germline CDR1 is MNHEY and CDR2 SMNVEV (reference sequence). The J gene is TRBJ2-7, the V gene TRBV27, with a possible D match to TRBD1 (7 bases). The clonotype comes from a man between 60 and 75 years old with active COVID-19. The sample taken for sequencing was peripheral blood. This CDR3 is CASSFNGGTVSYEQYF. Here the CDR3 DNA reads TGTGCCAGCAGTTTCAACGGCGGGACAGTCTCCTACGAGCAGTACTTC.